This TCR beta chain was identified during a study of blood T cell repertoires in COVID-19. The overall study: T cells, B-cell-depleted T cells, or PBMCs supplied cDNA or gDNA.

The V and J ends lost 2 bases and 7 bases, in that order; junction bases with no gene match: 24. This CDR3 is 21 amino acids long. Looked up from germline, CDR1 is ENHRY and CDR2 is SYGVKD. Recruited during active infection, patients (from Seattle) were subsequently followed longitudinally. As handled by the study authors: Using reference gene primer amplification, nucleated cell counts were estimated. The method was immunoSEQ multiplex PCR; TCRdb's version includes in-frame clones alone and lacks a portion of them. V, J and clone size are taken as reported in that table, and D and trimming were inferred from the DNA itself. The sample lists over 100,000 clones, around 90% occurring once.

The sequencing input was peripheral blood. The gene calls are TRBV10-3 and TRBJ2-4, with 9 bases matching TRBD1. The origin of this receptor is a woman between 45 and 60 years old with COVID-19, enrolled during active disease. As DNA, the CDR3 is TGTGCCATCAGTGAGCGCCTCAACACCCTTCGGACAGGGGATACGAGGAACATTCAGTACTTC. Its protein is CAISERLNTLRTGDTRNIQYF.